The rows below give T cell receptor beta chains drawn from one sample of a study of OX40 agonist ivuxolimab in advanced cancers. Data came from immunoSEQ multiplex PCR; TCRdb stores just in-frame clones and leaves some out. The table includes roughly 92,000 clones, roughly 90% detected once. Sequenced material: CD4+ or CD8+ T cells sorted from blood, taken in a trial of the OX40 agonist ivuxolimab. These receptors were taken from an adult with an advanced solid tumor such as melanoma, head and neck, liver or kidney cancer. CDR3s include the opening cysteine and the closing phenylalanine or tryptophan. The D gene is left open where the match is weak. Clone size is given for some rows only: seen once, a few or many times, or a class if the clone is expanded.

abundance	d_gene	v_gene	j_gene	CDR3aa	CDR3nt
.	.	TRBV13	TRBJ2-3	CASSLGLGGDTQYF	TGTGCCAGCAGCTTAGGCCTGGGCGGGGATACGCAGTATTTT
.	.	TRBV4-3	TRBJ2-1	CASSLGWPSSYNEQFF	TGCGCCAGCAGCCTGGGGTGGCCGAGCTCCTACAATGAGCAGTTCTTC
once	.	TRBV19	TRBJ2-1	CASKVRNEQFF	TGTGCCAGTAAGGTCCGAAATGAGCAGTTCTTC
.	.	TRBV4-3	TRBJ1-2	CASSQEDGGYGYTF	TGCGCCAGCAGCCAAGAAGATGGGGGGTATGGCTACACCTTC
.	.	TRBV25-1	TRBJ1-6	CASSTGIYNSPLHF	TGTGCCAGCAGTACAGGAATCTATAATTCACCCCTCCACTTT
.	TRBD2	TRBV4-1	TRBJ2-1	CASSQARLAVYNEQFF	TGCGCCAGCAGCCAAGCGAGGCTAGCGGTCTACAATGAGCAGTTCTTC
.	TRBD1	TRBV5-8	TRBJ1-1	CASSSGQGVTEAFF	TGTGCCAGCAGCTCCGGACAGGGGGTCACTGAAGCTTTCTTT
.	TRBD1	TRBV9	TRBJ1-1	CASSVGQGLNTEAFF	TGTGCCAGCAGCGTCGGACAGGGTTTGAACACTGAAGCTTTCTTT
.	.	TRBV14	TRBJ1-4	CASSLVGAANEKLFF	TGTGCCAGCAGCCTAGTGGGCGCGGCTAATGAAAAACTGTTTTTT
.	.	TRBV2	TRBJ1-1	CASSVEVGGNTEAFF	TGTGCCAGCAGTGTCGAGGTGGGGGGGAACACTGAAGCTTTCTTT
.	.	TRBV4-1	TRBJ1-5	CASSQRGTDQPQHF	TGCGCCAGCAGCCAGAGAGGGACTGATCAGCCCCAGCATTTT
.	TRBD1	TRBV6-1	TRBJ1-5	CASSSQGQPQHF	TGTGCCAGCAGTTCACAGGGGCAGCCCCAGCATTTT
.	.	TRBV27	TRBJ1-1	CASSRLGRNTEAFF	TGTGCCAGCAGCCGCCTAGGACGGAACACTGAAGCTTTCTTT
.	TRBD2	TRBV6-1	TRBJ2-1	CASSEDGLAGGGYNEQFF	TGTGCCAGCAGTGAAGATGGACTAGCGGGAGGGGGGTACAATGAGCAGTTCTTC
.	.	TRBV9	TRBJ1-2	CASSGQSNYGYTF	TGTGCCAGCAGCGGACAGTCAAACTATGGCTACACCTTC
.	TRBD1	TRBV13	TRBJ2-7	CASSFRDRVYEQYF	TGTGCCAGCAGCTTCAGGGACAGGGTCTACGAGCAGTACTTC
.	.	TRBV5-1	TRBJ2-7	CASSRTGHEQYF	TGCGCCAGCAGCAGAACAGGACACGAGCAGTACTTC
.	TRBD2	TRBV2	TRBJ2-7	CASSEALAGNYEQYF	TGTGCCAGCAGTGAAGCTCTAGCGGGGAACTACGAGCAGTACTTC
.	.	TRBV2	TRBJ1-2	CATRDKNYGYTF	TGTGCCACCAGGGACAAAAACTATGGCTACACCTTC
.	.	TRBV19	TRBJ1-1	CASSMASGDAFF	TGTGCCAGTAGTATGGCCTCTGGTGACGCTTTCTTT
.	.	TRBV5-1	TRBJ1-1	CASSLEMVHEAFF	TGCGCCAGCAGCTTGGAAATGGTCCATGAAGCTTTCTTT
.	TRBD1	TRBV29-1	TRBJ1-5	CSVRDRVDQPQHF	TGCAGCGTTAGAGACAGGGTAGATCAGCCCCAGCATTTT
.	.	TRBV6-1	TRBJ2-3	CASSELHTDTQYF	TGTGCCAGCAGTGAACTACACACAGATACGCAGTATTTT
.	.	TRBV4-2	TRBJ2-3	CASSQDSYDTQYF	TGTGCCAGCAGCCAAGATTCTTATGATACGCAGTATTTT
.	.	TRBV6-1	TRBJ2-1	CASSENFWGSSYNEQFF	TGTGCCAGCAGTGAAAACTTTTGGGGGAGCTCCTACAATGAGCAGTTCTTC
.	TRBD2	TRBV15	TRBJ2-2	CATSRTSGGSRTGELFF	TGTGCCACCAGCAGGACTAGCGGGGGGAGTCGCACCGGGGAGCTGTTTTTT
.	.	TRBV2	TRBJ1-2	CASIQGPNYGYTF	TGTGCCAGCATTCAGGGCCCCAACTATGGCTACACCTTC
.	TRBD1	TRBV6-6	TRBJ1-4	CASSRDSATNEKLFF	TGTGCCAGCAGCCGGGACAGTGCAACTAATGAAAAACTGTTTTTT
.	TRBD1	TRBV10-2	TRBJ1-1	CASSEFDRGITEAFF	TGCGCCAGCAGTGAGTTTGACAGGGGAATCACTGAAGCTTTCTTT
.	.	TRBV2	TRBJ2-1	CASSNTLYNEQFF	TGTGCCAGCAGCAATACTCTCTACAATGAGCAGTTCTTC
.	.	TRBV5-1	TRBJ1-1	CASSPISAGAEAFF	TGCGCCAGCAGCCCGATTTCGGCAGGGGCTGAAGCTTTCTTT
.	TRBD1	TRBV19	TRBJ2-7	CASSIGTGNPEQYF	TGTGCCAGTAGTATAGGGACAGGGAATCCCGAGCAGTACTTC
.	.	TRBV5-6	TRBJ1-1	CASTFWGAQGTEAFF	TGTGCCAGCACCTTCTGGGGGGCTCAGGGCACTGAAGCTTTCTTT
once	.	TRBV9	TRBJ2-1	CASSVVGANYNEQFF	TGTGCCAGCAGCGTAGTAGGGGCCAACTACAATGAGCAGTTCTTC
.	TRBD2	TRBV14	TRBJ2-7	CASSLSDRSGAYEQYF	TGTGCCAGCAGCCTCTCGGACCGTAGCGGGGCCTACGAGCAGTACTTC
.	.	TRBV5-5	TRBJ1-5	CASSNGQGNQPQHF	TGTGCCAGCAGCAACGGCCAGGGGAATCAGCCCCAGCATTTT
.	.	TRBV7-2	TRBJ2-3	CASSSRADTQYF	TGTGCCAGCAGCTCCAGGGCAGATACGCAGTATTTT
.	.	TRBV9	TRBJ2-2	CASSVGGNTGELFF	TGTGCCAGCAGCGTAGGTGGGAACACCGGGGAGCTGTTTTTT
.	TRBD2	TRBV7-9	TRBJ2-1	CASSRTSGRAGNEQFF	TGTGCCAGCAGCCGGACTAGCGGGAGGGCCGGGAATGAGCAGTTCTTC
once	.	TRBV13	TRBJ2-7	CASSVGGAYEQYF	TGTGCCAGCAGCGTAGGTGGAGCCTACGAGCAGTACTTC
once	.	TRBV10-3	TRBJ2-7	CAISESSFGEYEQYF	TGTGCCATCAGTGAGTCGAGCTTTGGAGAATACGAGCAGTACTTC
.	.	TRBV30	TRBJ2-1	CAWSPSSYNEQFF	TGTGCCTGGAGCCCTAGCTCCTACAATGAGCAGTTCTTC
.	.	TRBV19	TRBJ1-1	CASSIDRGATEAFF	TGTGCCAGTAGTATAGATCGGGGGGCAACTGAAGCTTTCTTT
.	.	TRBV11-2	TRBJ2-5	CASSSGGRMETQYF	TGTGCCAGCAGCTCGGGGGGCCGGATGGAGACCCAGTACTTC
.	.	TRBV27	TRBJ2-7	CASSRGGEQYF	TGTGCCAGCAGTAGGGGTGGCGAGCAGTACTTC
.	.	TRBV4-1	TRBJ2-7	CASSQAQASSYEQYF	TGCGCCAGCAGCCAAGCGCAGGCAAGCTCCTACGAGCAGTACTTC
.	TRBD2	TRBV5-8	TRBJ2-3	CASSLTSGGHDTQYF	TGTGCCAGCAGCCTGACTAGCGGAGGGCATGATACGCAGTATTTT
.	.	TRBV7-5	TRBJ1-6	CARSLVPVYTGTGHNSPLHF	TGTGCCAGAAGCTTAGTACCTGTCTATACCGGGACAGGGCATAATTCACCCCTCCACTTT
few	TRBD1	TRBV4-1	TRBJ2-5	CASSPETGSRETQYF	TGCGCCAGCAGCCCCGAGACAGGGTCCAGAGAGACCCAGTACTTC
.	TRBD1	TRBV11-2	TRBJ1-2	CASSSTGNYGYTF	TGTGCCAGCAGCTCGACAGGGAACTATGGCTACACCTTC
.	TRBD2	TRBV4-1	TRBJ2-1	CASRRTSGRGEQFF	TGCGCCAGCAGGAGGACTAGCGGGAGAGGTGAGCAGTTCTTC
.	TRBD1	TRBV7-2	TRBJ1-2	CASSLELDAGGFGGYTF	TGTGCCAGCAGCTTAGAGTTGGATGCAGGGGGATTTGGTGGCTACACCTTC
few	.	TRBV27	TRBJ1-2	CASLPSGSFNYGYTF	TGTGCCAGCCTCCCCTCCGGGTCTTTTAACTATGGCTACACCTTC
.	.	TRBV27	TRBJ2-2	CASITEAGELFF	TGTGCCAGCATTACGGAAGCCGGGGAGCTGTTTTTT